A single sample gave rise to the 14 T cell receptor beta chains below, sequenced in a study of cytomegalovirus exposure and HLA in healthy donors. It was with 60 Vbeta and 13 Jbeta primers that the PCR ran. Libraries were prepared by immunoSEQ multiplex PCR; TCRdb keeps only in-frame clonotypes and omits some of them. Here the sample table reports tens of thousands of clones. The material sequenced was PBMCs. These receptors came from a female donor in good health and CMV-seronegative.

The V gene is TRBV29-1, the J gene TRBJ1-1; the D gene is possibly TRBD1 (5 bases). V lost 4 bases and J 3 bases, leaving 12 bases between the germline ends. In germline, CDR1 is SQVTM, CDR2 ANQGSEA. The CDR3 length is 13 residues. CDR3 protein: CSVGRGRDTEAFF. CDR3 coding DNA: TGCAGCGTTGGTAGGGGAAGGGACACTGAAGCTTTCTTT.

This chain connects TRBV2 to TRBJ1-6, with TRBD1 as a possible D gene (6 bases). There are 13 residues in the CDR3. Germline V gives CDR1 SNHLY, CDR2 FYNNEI. V dropped 7 bases and J dropped 9 bases, with 13 bases sitting between them. The CDR3 DNA reads TGTGCCAGCAACCGGGACACCTCTTCACCCCTCCACTTT. This gives the protein CASNRDTSSPLHF.

CDR3 coding DNA: TGCAGCGCTTCGACAGGGGGACTTAATTCACCCCTCCACTTT. It is translated as CSASTGGLNSPLHF. V is TRBV29-1 and J is TRBJ1-6; 9 bases map to TRBD1. The germline gives CDR1 SQVTM, CDR2 ANQGSEA. The CDR3 runs 14 residues. V gave up 7 bases and J gave up 6 bases; unmatched junction bases: 7.

The gene calls are TRBV9 and TRBJ1-2; 8 nucleotides agree with TRBD1. Germline CDR1 reads SGDLS; CDR2 reads YYNGEE. The trim removed 3 bases at V and 10 bases at J, leaving 14 bases unmatched. This CDR3 is 15 amino acids long. CDR3 DNA: TGTGCCAGCAGCGCCGGACAGGGTCAATTCTCGGACTACACCTTC. It translates to CASSAGQGQFSDYTF. Variable domain in full (rest from reference TRBV9 and TRBJ1-2): DSGVTQTPKHLITATGQRVTLRCSPRSGDLSVYWYQQSLDQGLQFLIQYYNGEERAKGNILERFSAQQFPDLHSELNLSSLELGDSALYFCASSAGQGQFSDYTFGSGTRLTVV.

This chain connects TRBV12-5 to TRBJ2-2; 7 bases agree with TRBD2. The CDR3 consists of 18 residues. Trimming removed 0 bases from V and 6 bases from J; junction bases left unmatched: 13. Per the germline V gene, CDR1 is LGHNT and CDR2 is FRNRAP. CDR3 region: CASGLVQWRGTDAGELFF. The CDR3 coding sequence is TGTGCTAGTGGTTTGGTACAGTGGCGGGGGACGGATGCCGGGGAGCTGTTTTTT.

The rearrangement uses TRBV9 and TRBJ1-6; D unclear. The CDR3 is 15 residues long. V was trimmed by 3 bases and J by 9 bases, leaving 16 bases between them. Per germline, CDR1 SGDLS and CDR2 YYNGEE. The CDR3 DNA is TGTGCCAGCAGCGCCCTTCGAGATCCTCGTTCACCCCTCCACTTT. It is translated as CASSALRDPRSPLHF.

V usage is TRBV5-6 and J usage is TRBJ1-1; D uncertain. Germline V gene lookup returns CDR1 SGHDT and CDR2 YYEEEE. V was trimmed by 1 base and J by 8 bases, leaving 9 bases between them. CDR3 length equals 12 residues. CDR3 amino acids: CASSLSRLEAFF. In nucleotides, the CDR3 is TGTGCCAGCAGCTTGTCCCGCCTAGAAGCTTTCTTT. Filled out from reference TRBV5-6 and TRBJ1-1, the complete variable domain reads DAGVTQSPTHLIKTRGQQVTLRCSPKSGHDTVSWYQQALGQGPQFIFQYYEEEERQRGNFPDRFSGHQFPNYSSELNVNALLLGDSALYLCASSLSRLEAFFGQGTRLTVV.

The chain links TRBV5-5 to TRBJ2-1; the match to TRBD2 covers 10 bases. This CDR3 is 17 amino acids long. V gave up 1 base and J gave up 9 bases; unmatched junction bases: 13. The germline V gene encodes CDR1 SGHKS and CDR2 YYEKEE (reference sequence). CDR3 DNA sequence: TGTGCCAGCAGCTTGCGTGGATGGACTAGCGGTGGAGTTGAGCAGTTCTTC. Translation: CASSLRGWTSGGVEQFF.

The genes are TRBV11-2 and TRBJ2-5; D perhaps matches TRBD2 (5 bases). V shed 3 bases and J shed 1 base, with 9 bases lying between them. The CDR3 extends over 14 amino acids. Germline assignment: CDR1 SGHAT and CDR2 FQNNGV. The CDR3 protein is CASSLGSTQETQYF. CDR3 coding DNA: TGTGCCAGCAGCTTGGGGAGTACCCAAGAGACCCAGTACTTC.

The rearrangement joins TRBV30 to TRBJ2-1; D possibly corresponds to TRBD1 (6 bases). Germline V gives CDR1 GTSNPN, CDR2 SVGIG (reference sequence). The V and J ends lost 2 bases and 3 bases respectively, with 11 bases between them. The CDR3 has 14 amino acids. In nucleotides, the CDR3 is TGTGCCTGGAGTCAGGGGCTGATCTACAATGAGCAGTTCTTC. Translating gives CAWSQGLIYNEQFF.

The rearrangement links TRBV7-2 to TRBJ1-2; D may be TRBD1 (5 bases). V lost 1 base, J lost 4 bases, and 13 bases lay in between. This CDR3 comprises 15 residues. Germline V gene sequence: CDR1 SGHTA, CDR2 FQGNSA. CDR3 protein: CASSLVDSRFYGYTF. The CDR3, as DNA: TGTGCCAGCAGCTTAGTAGACAGTAGGTTCTATGGCTACACCTTC.

The V call is TRBV5-1, the J call TRBJ2-2; D gene ambiguous. In germline, CDR1 is SGHRS, CDR2 YFSETQ. The CDR3 extends over 14 amino acids. V lost 6 bases and J lost 4, with 13 bases in between. CDR3 coding DNA: TGCGCCAGCACCCTAACCCCCCCCACCGGGGAGCTGTTTTTT. Translated, it gives CASTLTPPTGELFF. The full variable domain, completed using reference TRBV5-1 and TRBJ2-2, is KAGVTQTPRYLIKTRGQQVTLSCSPISGHRSVSWYQQTPGQGLQFLFEYFSETQRNKGNFPGRFSGRQFSNSRSEMNVSTLELGDSALYLCASTLTPPTGELFFGEGSRLTVL.

This chain uses TRBV4-3 with TRBJ2-1; 10 bases match TRBD2. V shed 0 bases and J 7 bases; nucleotides not matched to a gene: 6. The CDR3 runs 16 residues. From germline, CDR1 is LGHNA and CDR2 YSLEER. In DNA, the CDR3 is TGCGCCAGCAGCCAAGATCTGGCTAGCGGGGGTAATGAGCAGTTCTTC. As protein: CASSQDLASGGNEQFF.

The V gene is TRBV11-2, the J gene TRBJ1-4; possible D gene TRBD1, 6 bases. CDR3 length equals 15 residues. Germline CDR1 is SGHAT and CDR2 is FQNNGV. V was trimmed by 2 bases and J by 0 bases, leaving 7 bases between them. CDR3 in DNA: TGTGCCAGCAGCTTAAACAGGGCAACTAATGAAAAACTGTTTTTT. Its protein is CASSLNRATNEKLFF.